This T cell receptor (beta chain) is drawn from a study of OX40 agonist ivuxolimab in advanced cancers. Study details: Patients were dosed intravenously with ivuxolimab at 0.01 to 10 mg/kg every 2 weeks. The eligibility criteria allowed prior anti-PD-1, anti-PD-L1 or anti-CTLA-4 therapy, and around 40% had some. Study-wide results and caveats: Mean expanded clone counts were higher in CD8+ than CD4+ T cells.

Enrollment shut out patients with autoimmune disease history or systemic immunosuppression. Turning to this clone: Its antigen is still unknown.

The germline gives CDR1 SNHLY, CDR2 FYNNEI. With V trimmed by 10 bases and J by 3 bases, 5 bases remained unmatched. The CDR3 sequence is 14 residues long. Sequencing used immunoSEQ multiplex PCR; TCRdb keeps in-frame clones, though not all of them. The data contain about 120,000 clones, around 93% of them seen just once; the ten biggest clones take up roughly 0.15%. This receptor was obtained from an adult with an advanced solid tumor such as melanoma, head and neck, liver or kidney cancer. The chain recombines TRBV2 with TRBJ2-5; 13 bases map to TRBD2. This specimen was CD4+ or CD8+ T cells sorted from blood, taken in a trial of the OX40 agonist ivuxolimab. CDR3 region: CATGTSGTKETQYF. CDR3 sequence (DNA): TGTGCCACCGGGACTAGCGGGACCAAAGAGACCCAGTACTTC.